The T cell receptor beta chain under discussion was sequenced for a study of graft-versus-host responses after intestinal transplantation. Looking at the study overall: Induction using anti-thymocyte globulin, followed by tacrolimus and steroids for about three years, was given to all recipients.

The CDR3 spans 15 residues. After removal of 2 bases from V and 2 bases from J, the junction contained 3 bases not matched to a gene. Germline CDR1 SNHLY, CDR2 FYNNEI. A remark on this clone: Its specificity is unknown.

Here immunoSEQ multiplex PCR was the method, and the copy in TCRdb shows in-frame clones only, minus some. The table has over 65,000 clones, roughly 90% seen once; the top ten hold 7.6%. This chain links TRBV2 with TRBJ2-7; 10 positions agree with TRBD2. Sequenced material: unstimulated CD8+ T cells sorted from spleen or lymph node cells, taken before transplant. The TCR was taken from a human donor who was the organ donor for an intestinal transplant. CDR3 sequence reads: CASSERLAGAYEQYF. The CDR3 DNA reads TGTGCCAGCAGTGAACGTCTAGCGGGAGCCTACGAGCAGTACTTC.